Listed below are T cell receptor beta chains from one sample, sequenced in a study of read filtering for tumor transcriptome and immune sequencing. MiXCR, run by TCRdb on the reads, gives a single entry per CDR3 protein. The table shows 90,000 to 95,000 distinct CDR3 sequences, with 20% to 25% occurring only once. Sequencing was done on a sample of a population of CD138-negative cells sorted from bone marrow. These receptors originate from a donor aged 40 or over with multiple myeloma. CDR3s include the opening cysteine and the closing phenylalanine or tryptophan. The order of the fields is D gene, J gene, clone size, V gene, CDR3 protein, CDR3 DNA. D genes are given only for firm matches. Clone size is given for some rows only: seen once, a few or many times, or a class if the clone is expanded.

.,TRBJ2-6,.,TRBV6-6,CAIYSRVSGANVLTF,TGTGCCATCTACTCCAGGGTCTCTGGGGCCAACGTCCTGACTTTC
.,TRBJ2-3,few,TRBV19,CASTPDTLSTDTQYF,TGTGCCAGTACCCCAGACACACTAAGCACAGATACGCAGTATTTT
TRBD2,TRBJ2-7,few,TRBV28,CASHGLAGAGYEQYF,TGTGCCAGCCATGGACTAGCGGGGGCCGGATACGAGCAGTACTTC
.,TRBJ1-4,many,TRBV5-1,CASRERDNEKLFF,TGCGCCAGCAGGGAAAGAGATAATGAAAAACTGTTTTTT
TRBD1,TRBJ2-7,.,TRBV28,CASSQSGQGAYF,TGTGCCAGCAGCCAATCGGGACAGGGCGCGTACTTC
TRBD2,TRBJ2-5,many,TRBV7-9,CASSLFGGTETQYF,TGTGCCAGCAGCTTATTCGGGGGGACGGAGACCCAGTACTTC
.,TRBJ2-3,.,TRBV18,CASSQRLSQGSDTQYF,TGTGCCAGCTCACAGCGACTAAGTCAAGGGTCAGATACGCAGTATTTT
.,TRBJ2-7,.,TRBV6-2/TRBV6-3,CASGSLGRGYEQYF,TGCGCCAGCGGTTCATTGGGACGGGGATACGAGCAGTACTTC
.,TRBJ2-7,many,TRBV6-6,CASKGDWAYEQYF,TGTGCCAGCAAGGGGGACTGGGCCTACGAGCAGTACTTC
.,TRBJ2-1,many,TRBV2,CASSEGRYKQFF,TGTGCCAGCAGTGAAGGCCGGTACAAGCAGTTCTTC
.,TRBJ2-7,many,TRBV20-1,CSAKKGFYSYEQYF,TGCAGTGCTAAGAAGGGGTTCTACTCCTACGAGCAGTACTTC
TRBD1,TRBJ1-5,many,TRBV2,CASRRDSGRGNQPQHF,TGTGCCAGCAGGAGGGACAGCGGGAGGGGCAATCAGCCCCAGCATTTT
.,TRBJ1-5,many,TRBV28,CASSLLLQPQHF,TGTGCCAGCAGTTTACTGCTCCAGCCCCAGCATTTT
.,TRBJ2-7,many,TRBV28,CASSLYREQYF,TGTGCCAGCAGTCTATACAGGGAGCAGTACTTC
.,TRBJ1-5,few,TRBV10-2,CASSGDGNQPRHF,TGCGCCAGCAGTGGGGACGGCAATCAGCCCCGGCATTTT
.,TRBJ2-5,.,TRBV7-9,CASSLSTGETQHF,TGTGCCAGCAGCCTTTCTACGGGGGAGACCCAGCACTTC
TRBD1,TRBJ2-7,many,TRBV28,CASSPSGTGSYEQYF,TGTGCCAGCAGCCCATCCGGGACAGGGAGCTACGAGCAGTACTTC
.,TRBJ2-3,many,TRBV5-1,CASSLGYTDTQYF,TGTGCCAGCAGCTTAGGGTACACAGATACGCAGTATTTT
TRBD1,TRBJ1-3,few,TRBV12-3/TRBV12-4,CASVKTGGGNTIYF,TGTGCCAGCGTTAAGACAGGGGGTGGAAACACCATATATTTT
.,TRBJ1-4,many,TRBV5-1,CASSPTPFRTNEKLFF,TGCGCCAGCAGCCCGACACCCTTTAGGACTAATGAAAAACTGTTTTTT
.,TRBJ2-2,few,TRBV20-1,CSASRQVAGELFF,TGCAGTGCTAGTAGGCAGGTTGCCGGGGAGCTGTTTTTT
.,TRBJ2-1,many,TRBV27,CASSLLDSNEQFF,TGTGCCAGCAGTTTACTGGATTCGAATGAGCAGTTCTTC